A single sample is the source of the 13 T cell receptor beta chains below, sequenced in a study of control samples from healthy donors and cancer patients. Using immunoSEQ multiplex PCR, the repertoire was profiled, and TCRdb retains in-frame clones only, with some absent. The data hold approximately 140,000 clones, with 85% to 95% observed a single time. Specimen: blood. Receptors originate from a man aged 35 to 55 in good health.

This chain links TRBV5-6 with TRBJ1-2; D not certain. CDR1 is SGHDT and CDR2 is YYEEEE in the germline V gene. The CDR3 is 14 residues long. Trimming stripped 4 bases from V and 4 bases from J, with 14 bases between. The DNA of the CDR3 is TGTGCCAGCAGCCATACAGCTTCTACCTATGGCTACACCTTC. Translated: CASSHTASTYGYTF.

The chain is built from TRBV19 and TRBJ1-5, with 7 bases matching TRBD1. J lost 2 bases, V lost 4 bases, and 11 bases had no gene match. The CDR3 loop spans 17 amino acids. In germline, CDR1 is LNHDA, CDR2 SQIVND (reference sequence). The CDR3 DNA reads as TGTGCCAGTAGTAACAGGGGAGGAAGCTATGGCAATCAGCCCCAGCATTTT. Residues: CASSNRGGSYGNQPQHF. The full variable domain, its missing parts supplied by reference TRBV19 and TRBJ1-5, is DGGITQSPKYLFRKEGQNVTLSCEQNLNHDAMYWYRQDPGQGLRLIYYSQIVNDFQKGDIAEGYSVSREKKESFPLTVTSAQKNPTAFYLCASSNRGGSYGNQPQHFGDGTRLSIL.

This chain links TRBV25-1 with TRBJ1-2; perhaps TRBD1 as D (6 bases). Looked up from germline, CDR1 is MGHDK and CDR2 is SYGVNS. Trimming removed 5 bases at V and 4 bases at J, with 11 bases between. The CDR3 covers 13 residues. DNA of the CDR3: TGTGCCAGCAGTATGGGGGCGGGCTATGGCTACACCTTC. Its translation is CASSMGAGYGYTF.

V gene TRBV4-1 combines with J gene TRBJ1-2; D not certain. Germline values: CDR1 MGHRA, CDR2 YSYEKL. This CDR3 is 15 amino acids long. V was cut by 0 bases and J by 6 bases, with 14 bases left in between. CDR3 protein: CASSQEINPSDGYTF. The CDR3 DNA follows: TGCGCCAGCAGCCAAGAAATTAACCCATCGGATGGCTACACCTTC.

This clone was detected once. The chain recombines TRBV28 with TRBJ2-1; TRBD2 is a possible D gene (6 bases). The CDR3 is made up of 15 amino acids. V lost 8 bases to trimming and J lost 6 bases, with 20 bases between them. The germline V gene has CDR1 MDHEN and CDR2 SYDVKM. CDR3 sequence reads: CASSPAYGGINEQFF. Written as DNA, the CDR3 is TGTGCCAGCTCTCCAGCCTACGGGGGAATCAATGAGCAGTTCTTC.

V and J are TRBV9 and TRBJ2-1; TRBD1 might be the D (6 bases). The CDR3 consists of 18 residues. The germline gives CDR1 SGDLS, CDR2 YYNGEE. V lost 2 bases and J 2 bases, leaving 20 bases between the germline ends. Here the CDR3 reads CASSVSHIRGEAYNEQFF. The CDR3 DNA is TGTGCCAGCAGCGTCTCCCACATCAGGGGAGAGGCCTACAATGAGCAGTTCTTC.

V and J are TRBV9 and TRBJ2-3, with D perhaps TRBD2 (6 bases). The CDR3 runs 16 residues. The V and J ends lost 2 bases and 0 bases respectively, with 13 bases between them. The germline V gene encodes CDR1 SGDLS and CDR2 YYNGEE. The CDR3 loop is CASSVGTSSSTDTQYF. CDR3 coding DNA: TGTGCCAGCAGCGTGGGCACTAGCTCTAGCACAGATACGCAGTATTTT.

The CDR3 sequence: CASSLGLSASYEQYF. The CDR3 DNA reads TGTGCCAGCAGCTTGGGGCTGAGCGCCTCCTACGAGCAGTACTTC. V gene TRBV13 combines with J gene TRBJ2-7; D perhaps matches TRBD1 (5 bases). Trimming pared 3 bases from V and 0 bases from J, leaving 12 bases between. CDR3 size: 15 residues. Germline assignment: CDR1 PRHDT and CDR2 FYEKMQ (reference sequence).

V gene TRBV5-4 combines with J gene TRBJ1-1, with 9 positions matching TRBD1. This CDR3 has 11 amino acids. V lost 2 bases to trimming and J lost 11 bases; unmatched junction nucleotides: 1. The V gene's germline CDR1 is SGHNT and CDR2 YYREEE (reference sequence). For the CDR3, the DNA is TGTGCCAGCAGCTTACAGGGGGCGGCTTTCTTT. Translated: CASSLQGAAFF.

The chain recombines TRBV28 with TRBJ2-7, with D perhaps given as TRBD1 or TRBD2 (5 bases each). The CDR3 runs to 17 residues. The V end lost 3 bases, the J end lost 0 bases, and 18 bases lay between the germline ends. Germline CDR1 and CDR2: MDHEN and SYDVKM. CDR3 DNA sequence: TGTGCCAGCAGTTTTCCTGCCGGGACCGAAAGCTCCTACGAGCAGTACTTC. Translated: CASSFPAGTESSYEQYF.

The chain is built from TRBV19 and TRBJ2-3, with 7 positions matching TRBD1. Germline CDR1 is LNHDA and CDR2 is SQIVND (reference sequence). The junction had 17 bases not matched to a gene; V was cut back by 8 bases and J by 3 bases. CDR3 length: 17 residues. This CDR3 is CASQQGQQTRSTDTQYF. CDR3 DNA: TGTGCCAGTCAACAGGGACAGCAAACCCGGTCGACAGATACGCAGTATTTT.

V gene TRBV24-1 combines with J gene TRBJ2-5; the D gene is possibly TRBD2 (7 bases). V was pared by 6 bases and J by 3 bases, with 10 bases between. Germline V gene data show CDR1 as KGHDR and CDR2 as SFDVKD. The CDR3 is 13 residues long. The CDR3 sequence is CATSRGGEETQYF. The DNA for the CDR3 is TGTGCCACCAGTAGGGGGGGGGAAGAGACCCAGTACTTC.

This sequence joins TRBV11-2 and TRBJ1-2; 7 positions agree with TRBD1. The ends lost 1 base at V and 6 bases at J; junction bases unmatched: 8. Germline CDR1 and CDR2: SGHAT and FQNNGV. The CDR3 runs to 15 residues. The CDR3 nucleotides read TGTGCCAGCAGCTTAGTGAGAAGGGGGCTGGATGGCTACACCTTC. It specifies CASSLVRRGLDGYTF. The full variable domain, completed using reference TRBV11-2 and TRBJ1-2, is EAGVAQSPRYKIIEKRQSVAFWCNPISGHATLYWYQQILGQGPKLLIQFQNNGVVDDSQLPKDRFSAERLKGVDSTLKIQPAKLEDSAVYLCASSLVRRGLDGYTFGSGTRLTVV.